One sample yielded the 22 T cell receptor beta chains listed below, sequenced in a study of T cells expressing NK-cell markers. TCRdb reprocessed the 5' RACE reads; each CDR3 protein has one entry and no DNA is given. The sample is made up of a few hundred thousand distinct CDR3 sequences, and the top ten hold around 0.42% of it. The sample comprised blood T cells: a sorted CD56 or NKG2C T cell subset, CD4+ or CD8+ T cells, or bulk PBMC T cells (not recorded which). The receptors were sampled from a man between 18 and 29 years old in good health.

This chain joins TRBV7-2 and TRBJ2-2; the D call of TRBD1 rests on TCRdb alone, since no DNA is present to check it. The germline V gene has CDR1 SGHTA and CDR2 FQGNSA. This CDR3 contains 15 residues. The CDR3 loop is CASSLGPGAEGELFF. Supplemented by reference TRBV7-2 and TRBJ2-2, the full variable domain reads GAGVSQSPSNKVTEKGKDVELRCDPISGHTALYWYRQSLGQGLEFLIYFQGNSAPDKSGLPSDRFSAERTGGSVSTLTIQRTQQEDSAVYLCASSLGPGAEGELFFGEGSRLTVL.

The chain uses TRBV10-3 and TRBJ2-3; TCRdb's assignment of TRBD1 cannot be checked, as there is no DNA. The CDR3 length is 17 residues. Per the germline V gene, CDR1 is ENHRY and CDR2 is SYGVKD. CDR3 region: CAAARWAGVGSTDTQYF.

The V and J genes are TRBV7-9 and TRBJ2-3; lacking DNA, the TRBD1 call made by TCRdb goes unchecked. The CDR3 runs to 17 residues. Germline V CDR1 and CDR2: SEHNR, FQNEAQ (reference sequence). CDR3: CASSLGPPWGSTDTQYF. Looking up the rest from reference TRBV7-9 and TRBJ2-3 gives the full variable domain: DTGVSQNPRHKITKRGQNVTFRCDPISEHNRLYWYRQTLGQGPEFLTYFQNEAQLEKSRLLSDRFSAERPKGSFSTLEIQRTEQGDSAMYLCASSLGPPWGSTDTQYFGPGTRLTVL.

The chain has TRBV18 and TRBJ2-1; TCRdb calls TRBD1, which cannot be checked without DNA. The CDR3 is 15 residues long. Germline loops: CDR1 KGHSH, CDR2 LQKENI. The chain's CDR3 is CASSPDRAAYNEQFF.

The gene calls are TRBV12-3 or TRBV12-4 and TRBJ2-7; TCRdb's D call of TRBD2 is untestable without DNA. The length of the CDR3 is 13 residues. The CDR3: CAIRTGPTYEQYF.

This chain links TRBV15 with TRBJ1-5. The CDR3 length is 15 residues. Germline V gene sequence: CDR1 LNHNV, CDR2 YYDKDF (reference sequence). The CDR3 sequence: CATSRFRGSNQPQHF.

The V and J genes are TRBV6-2 or TRBV6-3 and TRBJ2-2; the TCRdb call, TRBD2, lacks DNA for checking. The CDR3 has 17 residues. CDR1 and CDR2 from the germline V gene are MNHEY and SVGEGT. Here the CDR3 reads CASSPPLAAGRTGELFF.

The gene calls are TRBV6-4 and TRBJ2-3; the D call of TRBD2 rests on TCRdb alone, since no DNA is present to check it. Germline CDR1 MRHNA, CDR2 SNTAGT. The CDR3 sequence is 15 residues long. The CDR3 spells CASSLSGRATDTQYF.

The chain has TRBV2 and TRBJ1-5; with no DNA, the TCRdb D assignment of TRBD1 cannot be verified. The CDR3 length is 15 residues. The germline CDR1 and CDR2 sequences are SNHLY and FYNNEI. The CDR3 loop is CASRPGTGTGQPQHF.

CDR3 in amino acids: CASSLFEYGDEQFF. The chain is built from TRBV12-3 or TRBV12-4 and TRBJ2-1. This CDR3 has 14 residues.

The V gene is TRBV4-1, the J gene TRBJ2-5; the D gene TCRdb calls, TRBD1, cannot be checked with no DNA. CDR1 is MGHRA, CDR2 YSYEKL, per germline. The CDR3 runs 16 residues. The CDR3 spells CASSQEWTGSEETQYF.

CDR3 protein: CASSDQETQYF. This sequence joins TRBV5-4 and TRBJ2-5. The CDR3 is made up of 11 amino acids. Germline V CDR1 and CDR2: SGHNT, YYREEE (reference sequence). The full variable domain, with the rest looked up from reference TRBV5-4 and TRBJ2-5, is ETGVTQSPTHLIKTRGQQVTLRCSSQSGHNTVSWYQQALGQGPQFIFQYYREEENGRGNFPPRFSGLQFPNYSSELNVNALELDDSALYLCASSDQETQYFGPGTRLLVL.

J is TRBJ2-7 and V is TRBV20-1; TCRdb gives TRBD2 as the D gene, but with no DNA this cannot be confirmed. The CDR3 sequence is 15 residues long. Germline V CDR1 and CDR2: DFQATT, SNEGSKA (reference sequence). CDR3 protein: CSANRGPSGTYEQYF.

CDR3 in amino acids: CSARGGNSGNTIYF. The J gene is TRBJ1-3, the V gene TRBV20-1; TCRdb selects TRBD1, and the lack of DNA leaves this call unchecked. The germline V gene encodes CDR1 DFQATT and CDR2 SNEGSKA (reference sequence). The CDR3 is made up of 14 amino acids.

The chain couples TRBV21-1 to TRBJ2-7; TCRdb outputs TRBD1, but without DNA this stays unchecked. TRBV21-1 is a listed pseudogene. This CDR3 contains 13 residues. CDR3 loop: CASNRQGLYEQYF.

The V call is TRBV20-1, the J call TRBJ2-1; no DNA is available, so the TRBD1 call from TCRdb remains unchecked. CDR3 size: 12 residues. Per germline, CDR1 DFQATT and CDR2 SNEGSKA (reference sequence). The CDR3 sequence is CSGGQGGNEQFF.

The rearrangement joins TRBV29-1 to TRBJ1-1; without DNA, the TCRdb call of TRBD1 cannot be checked. Germline assignment: CDR1 SQVTM and CDR2 ANQGSEA. The CDR3 sequence is 13 residues long. The CDR3 protein is CSVERQGSLEAFF.

The rearrangement joins TRBV27 to TRBJ2-1; TCRdb's D call, TRBD1, is unchecked because there is no DNA. The CDR3 totals 17 residues. The germline V gene has CDR1 MNHEY and CDR2 SMNVEV (reference sequence). The CDR3 loop is CASSADPGQSSYNEQFF.

The genes are TRBV5-1 and TRBJ2-5; TCRdb's D call of TRBD1 is untestable without DNA. There are 14 residues in the CDR3. Germline assignment: CDR1 SGHRS and CDR2 YFSETQ. The CDR3 spells CASSLAGGDTTQYF.

The chain uses TRBV6-4 and TRBJ2-4. The CDR3 is 16 amino acids. Per the germline V gene, CDR1 is MRHNA and CDR2 is SNTAGT. The CDR3 sequence is CASSDTFEFVKNIQYF.

The chain is built from TRBV29-1 and TRBJ2-2; TCRdb proposes TRBD2, but this gene call is untestable without DNA. In germline, CDR1 is SQVTM, CDR2 ANQGSEA. The CDR3 totals 14 residues. The CDR3 loop reads CSANLAESTGELFF.

The CDR3 here is CASSYSQGRQETQYF. V usage is TRBV5-1 and J usage is TRBJ2-5; TCRdb calls TRBD1, which cannot be checked without DNA. CDR1 and CDR2 (germline): SGHRS, YFSETQ. This CDR3 region has 15 residues.